Listed here are 20 T cell receptor beta chains from one sample, sequenced in a study of T-cell reconstitution after alpha-beta-depleted transplantation in children. Preparation of the TCRbeta library involved a method that used unique molecular identifiers. MiXCR, applied by TCRdb to the PCR reads, yields one record per CDR3 protein. The sample has under 450,000 distinct CDR3 sequences, around 15% seen once. Sequencing was performed on PBMCs, mostly from graft donor cells, taken 360 days after TCRalphabeta/CD19-depleted stem cell transplant. The receptors derive from a boy under two years old who had a stem cell transplant for Wiskott-Aldrich syndrome, so the T cells may come from the graft donor.

The rearrangement joins TRBV12-3 or TRBV12-4 to TRBJ2-1; 8 nucleotides align to TRBD2. Trimming at V came to 7 bases and at J to 10 bases, leaving 6 bases not matched to a gene. This CDR3 contains 12 residues. In nucleotides, the CDR3 is TGTGCCAGCACCGACGGGAGGGGAGAGCAGTTCTTC. Amino acid sequence: CASTDGRGEQFF.

V is TRBV11-2 and J is TRBJ2-7; TRBD1 aligns across 7 bases. The trim removed 5 bases at V and 11 bases at J, leaving 9 bases unmatched. Germline CDR1 reads SGHAT; CDR2 reads FQNNGV. CDR3 length: 12 residues. The CDR3 loop reads CASSDDRVGEYF. DNA of the CDR3: TGTGCCAGCAGCGACGACAGGGTGGGGGAGTACTTC. The full variable domain, with the rest looked up from reference TRBV11-2 and TRBJ2-7, is EAGVAQSPRYKIIEKRQSVAFWCNPISGHATLYWYQQILGQGPKLLIQFQNNGVVDDSQLPKDRFSAERLKGVDSTLKIQPAKLEDSAVYLCASSDDRVGEYFGPGTRLTVT.

This clonotype has more than one count but fewer than ten. The chain carries TRBV5-1 and TRBJ2-3; 12 nucleotides align to TRBD2. CDR1 and CDR2 (germline): SGHRS, YFSETQ. With V trimmed by 6 bases and J by 3 bases, 8 bases remained unmatched. The CDR3 loop spans 16 amino acids. The CDR3 here is CASTSPTSGGTDTQYF. CDR3 DNA sequence: TGCGCCAGCACCTCACCAACTAGCGGGGGGACAGATACGCAGTATTTT.

The chain employs TRBV12-3 or TRBV12-4 and TRBJ1-5, with a possible D match to TRBD1 (5 bases). Trimming took 8 bases from V and 9 from J, leaving 14 bases between them. This CDR3 comprises 12 residues. The CDR3 loop reads CASREGEWPQHF. CDR3 DNA: TGTGCCAGCCGGGAAGGGGAATGGCCCCAGCATTTT.

This clonotype turned up a few times. The chain employs TRBV2 and TRBJ1-4, with D perhaps matching TRBD1 (6 bases). Germline V CDR1 and CDR2: SNHLY, FYNNEI. V gave up 2 bases and J gave up 8 bases, with 18 bases separating them. The CDR3 spans 16 residues. In DNA, the CDR3 is TGTGCCAGCAGTGAACGGAGGGGGAAGGTTGGAGAAAAACTGTTTTTT. This translates into CASSERRGKVGEKLFF.

This chain uses TRBV24-1 with TRBJ2-3; D assignment may be TRBD1 or TRBD2 (6 bases each). CDR3 size: 16 residues. Trimming removed 2 bases from V and 2 bases from J, with 13 bases in between. Germline V gene data show CDR1 as KGHDR and CDR2 as SFDVKD. The CDR3 bases are TGTGCCACCAGTGATTGGGGGGCAGGAGCCACAGATACGCAGTATTTT. Translated: CATSDWGAGATDTQYF.

This clonotype has more than one count but fewer than ten. This chain joins TRBV6-2 or TRBV6-3 and TRBJ2-1, with TRBD2 as a possible D gene (6 bases). The CDR3 runs to 17 residues. Per the germline V gene, CDR1 is MNHEY and CDR2 is SVGEGT. Trimming shortened V by 2 bases and J by 4 bases, and 18 bases separated the two germline ends. CDR3 in DNA: TGTGCCAGCAGTTACCCTCCGGGACTCACCTTTTACAATGAGCAGTTCTTC. It translates to CASSYPPGLTFYNEQFF.

V usage is TRBV21-1 and J usage is TRBJ2-7; TRBD2 reflects the table's D call only, with no check against the DNA. TRBV21-1 is shown as a pseudogene. The CDR3 contains 17 residues. DNA for the CDR3: TGTGCCAGCAGCAAAAGGGTTCCCGGGACTAGGAGGTACGAGCAGTACTTC. As protein: CASSKRVPGTRRYEQYF.

The rearrangement joins TRBV6-1 to TRBJ2-3; 7 bases are shared with TRBD2. V lost 6 bases and J lost 2; bases outside the gene matches: 5. Germline V gene lookup returns CDR1 MNHNS and CDR2 SASEGT. The CDR3 sequence is 14 residues long. The CDR3 is CASRSGRLTDTQYF. CDR3 in DNA: TGTGCCAGCAGATCCGGGAGGCTCACAGATACGCAGTATTTT.

The CDR3 loop is CATSRKGYSPLHF. CDR3 DNA sequence: TGTGCCACCAGCAGGAAAGGGTATTCACCCCTCCACTTT. The chain is built from TRBV15 and TRBJ1-6; D ambiguous. The CDR3 runs 13 residues. The germline CDR1 and CDR2 sequences are LNHNV and YYDKDF (reference sequence). The V end lost 3 bases, the J end lost 8 bases, and 8 bases lay between the germline ends. Based on the CDR3 plus reference TRBV15 and TRBJ1-6, the full variable domain is DAMVIQNPRYQVTQFGKPVTLSCSQTLNHNVMYWYQQKSSQAPKLLFHYYDKDFNNEADTPDNFQSRRPNTSFCFLDIRSPGLGDTAMYLCATSRKGYSPLHFGNGTRLTVT.

Only a few counts were recorded for this clonotype. The rearrangement links TRBV5-1 to TRBJ2-1; D is ambiguous. Germline V CDR1 and CDR2: SGHRS, YFSETQ. With 3 bases removed from V and 4 bases from J, the gap between germline ends came to 11 bases. The CDR3 loop spans 14 amino acids. CDR3 DNA: TGCGCCAGCAGCTCCCCAACAGTTTACAATGAGCAGTTCTTC. Amino acids: CASSSPTVYNEQFF.

This clonotype was seen more than once but under ten times. This chain connects TRBV10-2 to TRBJ2-4; 7 nucleotides agree with TRBD1. J was trimmed by 0 bases and V by 2 bases; bases with no gene match: 4. CDR3 length: 16 amino acids. Germline V gene sequence: CDR1 WSHSY, CDR2 SAAADI. CDR3 DNA: TGCGCCAGCAGTGAGGGACAGGTCCTAGCCAAAAACATTCAGTACTTC. As protein: CASSEGQVLAKNIQYF.

This clonotype was observed a handful of times. The chain has TRBV30 and TRBJ2-7, with TRBD1 as a possible D gene (7 bases). V lost 1 base to trimming and J lost 5 bases, with 21 bases between them. Germline CDR1 and CDR2: GTSNPN and SVGIG (reference sequence). The CDR3 has 16 residues. The CDR3 bases are TGTGCCTGGAGTGGGGGGGCGACAGGGAACTTTCACGAGCAGTACTTC. This gives the protein CAWSGGATGNFHEQYF.

This clonotype was picked up a small number of times. The chain employs TRBV20-1 and TRBJ2-5, with unresolved D. The CDR3 loop spans 14 amino acids. V was cut by 6 bases and J by 2 bases, with 16 bases left in between. Germline loops: CDR1 DFQATT, CDR2 SNEGSKA (reference sequence). The CDR3 region has the DNA TGCAGTGCCCGCCCAGCGCGCCTACAAGAGACCCAGTACTTC. Its protein is CSARPARLQETQYF.

This clonotype was seen only a few times. The chain recombines TRBV6-2 or TRBV6-3 with TRBJ2-3, with 7 bases fitting TRBD2. The CDR3 is made up of 16 amino acids. Germline assignment: CDR1 MNHEY and CDR2 SVGEGT. Unmatched junction bases numbered 10, after V lost 6 bases and J lost 1 base. Here the CDR3 DNA reads TGTGCCAGCAGCCACTCCCGGGAGGAACGCACAGATACGCAGTATTTT. The encoded protein is CASSHSREERTDTQYF.

Ten or more counts support this clonotype. The chain has TRBV2 and TRBJ2-5; the D gene is possibly TRBD1 (6 bases). This CDR3 region has 13 residues. The germline CDR1 and CDR2 sequences are SNHLY and FYNNEI. V dropped 8 bases and J dropped 2 bases, with 12 bases sitting between them. CDR3 protein: CASDRTVQETQYF. In DNA, the CDR3 is TGTGCCAGCGACCGGACAGTTCAAGAGACCCAGTACTTC.

This clonotype was seen only a few times. The rearrangement joins TRBV27 to TRBJ2-7, with 11 bases fitting TRBD2. From germline, CDR1 is MNHEY and CDR2 SMNVEV (reference sequence). The V and J ends lost 5 bases and 3 bases, in that order; junction bases with no gene match: 6. This CDR3 region has 15 residues. The CDR3 here is CASSPGTSGVYEQYF. DNA for the CDR3: TGTGCCAGCAGTCCCGGGACTAGCGGTGTCTACGAGCAGTACTTC.

The chain's CDR3 is CASSTNRGSSYEQYF. The CDR3 DNA follows: TGTGCCAGCAGTACTAACAGGGGGTCCTCCTACGAGCAGTACTTC. The chain employs TRBV27 and TRBJ2-7; TRBD1 agrees at 8 bases. With V trimmed by 5 bases and J by 0 bases, 6 bases remained unmatched. Germline CDR1 reads MNHEY; CDR2 reads SMNVEV (reference sequence). The length of the CDR3 is 15 residues.

This clonotype was observed a few times. The gene calls are TRBV12-3 or TRBV12-4 and TRBJ2-3; D remains ambiguous. Trimming took 6 bases from V and 2 from J, leaving 12 bases between them. The CDR3 sequence is 14 residues long. In DNA, the CDR3 is TGTGCCAGCAGATCGGTTTCGTACACAGATACGCAGTATTTT. Protein: CASRSVSYTDTQYF.

This clonotype was observed at least ten times. The V and J genes are TRBV29-1 and TRBJ2-3, with D possibly TRBD1 on 5 matching bases. CDR3 length equals 13 residues. From germline, CDR1 is SQVTM and CDR2 ANQGSEA. The V end lost 2 bases, the J end lost 4 bases, and 10 bases lay between the germline ends. CDR3 in amino acids: CSVERGRADTQYF. In DNA, the CDR3 is TGCAGCGTTGAAAGGGGCAGGGCAGATACGCAGTATTTT.